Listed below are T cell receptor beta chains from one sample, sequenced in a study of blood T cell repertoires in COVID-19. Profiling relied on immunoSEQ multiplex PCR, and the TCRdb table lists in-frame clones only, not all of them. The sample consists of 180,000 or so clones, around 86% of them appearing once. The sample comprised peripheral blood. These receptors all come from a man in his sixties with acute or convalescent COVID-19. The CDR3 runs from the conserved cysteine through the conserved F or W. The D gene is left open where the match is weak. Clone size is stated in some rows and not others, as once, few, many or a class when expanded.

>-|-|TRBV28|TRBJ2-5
TGTGCCAGCAACCTCCGAACTCCTTACCAAGAGACCCAGTACTTC
CASNLRTPYQETQYF
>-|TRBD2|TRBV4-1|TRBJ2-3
TGCGCCAGCAGCCAAGGACAGGCAGCGGGAGCTGGGACGCAGTATTTT
CASSQGQAAGAGTQYF
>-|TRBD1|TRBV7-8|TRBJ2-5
TGTGCCAGCAGGCCCGGGACAGGGGGAATTGATCATAGTAAAGAGACCCAGTACTTC
CASRPGTGGIDHSKETQYF
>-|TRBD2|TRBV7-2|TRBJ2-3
TGTGCCAGTAGCGGGAGGGCTTCGGCAGATACGCAGTATTTT
CASSGRASADTQYF
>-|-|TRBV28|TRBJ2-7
TGTGCCAGCAGTTTACCAGGGCCTGATCCGCGAATTCAGTACTTC
CASSLPGPDPRIQYF
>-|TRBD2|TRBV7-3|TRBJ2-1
TGTGCCAGCAGCCCCCCGGGAGGCAGCTCCTACAATGAGCAGTTCTTC
CASSPPGGSSYNEQFF
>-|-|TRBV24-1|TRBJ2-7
TGTGCCACCAGTGACTCCCGGCGGGCCTCCTACGAGCAGTACTTC
CATSDSRRASYEQYF
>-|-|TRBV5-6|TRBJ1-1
TGTGCCAGCAGCTTGGCTGCCGGCTGGGAGGGGCCGGCTTTCTTT
CASSLAAGWEGPAFF
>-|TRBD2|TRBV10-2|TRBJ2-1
TGCGCCAGCAGCTCGGGACTAGCGGGATCCAATGAGCAGTTCTTC
CASSSGLAGSNEQFF
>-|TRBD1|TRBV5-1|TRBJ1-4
TGCGCCAGCAGCTTGGGGAGGGACAGGGCTGAAAAACTGTTTTTT
CASSLGRDRAEKLFF
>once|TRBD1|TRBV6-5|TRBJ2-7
TGTGCCAGCAGGACAGGGGGCTACGAGCAGTACTTC
CASRTGGYEQYF
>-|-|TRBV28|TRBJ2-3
TGTGCCAGCAGTTTGTTAACAGATACGCAGTATTTT
CASSLLTDTQYF
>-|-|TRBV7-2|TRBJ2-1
TGTGCCAGCAGCTTTACAAACAATGAGCAGTTCTTC
CASSFTNNEQFF
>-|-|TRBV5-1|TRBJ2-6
TGCGCCAGCAGCTTACTCGGGTATGGGGCCAACGTCCTGACTTTC
CASSLLGYGANVLTF
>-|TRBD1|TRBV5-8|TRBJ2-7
TGTGCCAGCAGCTTGGGCGACAGGGTTTTGAGAGAGCAGTACTTC
CASSLGDRVLREQYF
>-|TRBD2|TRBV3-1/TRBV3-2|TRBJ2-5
TGTGCCAGCAGCCTACGCGGGACTAGTAACACCCAGTACTTC
CASSLRGTSNTQYF
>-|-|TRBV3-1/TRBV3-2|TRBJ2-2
TGTGCCAGCAGCTTCACAGTGGGGGAGCTGTTTTTT
CASSFTVGELFF
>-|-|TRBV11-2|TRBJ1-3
TGTGCCAGCAGCTTAGTTGGGCAGGGGAAAGCTGGAAACACCATATATTTT
CASSLVGQGKAGNTIYF
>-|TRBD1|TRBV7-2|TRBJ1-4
TGTGCCAGCAGCTCCCGACAGGGGGGAAAACTGTTTTTT
CASSSRQGGKLFF
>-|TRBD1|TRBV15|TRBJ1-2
TGTGCCACCAGCATCGGGGGGACAGGGGCTCTCTATGGCTACACCTTC
CATSIGGTGALYGYTF
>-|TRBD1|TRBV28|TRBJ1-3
TGTGCCAGCGCGACAGGGCTCGGAAACACCATATATTTT
CASATGLGNTIYF
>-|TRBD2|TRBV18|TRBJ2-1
TGTGCCAGCTCACCGGGGTCCAGCGGGAGGGCCAGGAATGAGCAGTTCTTC
CASSPGSSGRARNEQFF
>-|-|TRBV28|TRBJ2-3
TGTGCCAGCAGTCTTAACCGGGGTACAGATACGCAGTATTTT
CASSLNRGTDTQYF
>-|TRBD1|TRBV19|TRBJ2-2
TGTGCCAGTAGGGGCGGACAGGGGGCCATCTCCACCGGGGAGCTGTTTTTT
CASRGGQGAISTGELFF
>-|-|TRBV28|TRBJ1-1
TGTGCCAGCCCCCCCAGGGGAAGGGGCACTGAAGCTTTCTTT
CASPPRGRGTEAFF
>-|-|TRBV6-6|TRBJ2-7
TGTGCCAGCAGTTACTCCCTCGGGGTCTTCTCCGAGCAGTACTTC
CASSYSLGVFSEQYF
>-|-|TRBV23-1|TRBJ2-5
TGCGCCAGCAGTCGCGATCAGGGAGGCCACCAAGAGACCCAGTACTTC
CASSRDQGGHQETQYF
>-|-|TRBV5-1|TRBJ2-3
TGCGCCAGCCGTCTGAACCCAGGGGCAGATACGCAGTATTTT
CASRLNPGADTQYF
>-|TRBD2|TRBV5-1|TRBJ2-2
TGCGCCAGCAGCCCTTCCGGACTAGATGTCGGGGAGCTGTTTTTT
CASSPSGLDVGELFF
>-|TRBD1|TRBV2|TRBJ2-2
TGTGCCAGTTCGACAGGGTATACCGGGGAGCTGTTTTTT
CASSTGYTGELFF
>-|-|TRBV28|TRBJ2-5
TGTGCCAGCAGTTTATCCGGGGGCCAAGAGACCCAGTACTTC
CASSLSGGQETQYF
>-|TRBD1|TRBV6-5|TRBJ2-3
TGTGCCAGCAGTCAGCGGACAGGGCTGCTCTATTTT
CASSQRTGLLYF
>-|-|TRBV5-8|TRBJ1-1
TGTGCCAGCAGCGCTAACAGGGAGATGAACACTGAAGCTTTCTTT
CASSANREMNTEAFF
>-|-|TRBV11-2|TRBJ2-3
TGTGCCAGCAGCCCGGGGGGCACAGATACGCAGTATTTT
CASSPGGTDTQYF
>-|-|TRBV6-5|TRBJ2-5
TGTGCCAGCGGGCAACCAGGGGCCTCCCAAGAGACCCAGTACTTC
CASGQPGASQETQYF
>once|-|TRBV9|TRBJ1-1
TGTGCCAGCAGCCAGGGGCAGGGAAAGGCCCGGGCCACTGAAGCTTTCTTT
CASSQGQGKARATEAFF
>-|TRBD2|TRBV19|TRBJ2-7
TGTGCCAGTAGTAGGACTAGCGGAGTCTACGAGCAGTACTTC
CASSRTSGVYEQYF
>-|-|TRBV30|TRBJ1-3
TGTGCCTGGAATGGGCAGCTTGGAAACACCATATATTTT
CAWNGQLGNTIYF
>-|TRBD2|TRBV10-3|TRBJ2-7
TGTGCCATCAGTGACGGGACTAGCGGGTTTATGGGCGAGCAGTACTTC
CAISDGTSGFMGEQYF
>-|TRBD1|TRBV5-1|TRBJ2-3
TGCGCCAGCAGCTTGATGGGACAGGGGGCAGATACGCAGTATTTT
CASSLMGQGADTQYF
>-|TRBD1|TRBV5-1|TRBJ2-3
TGCGCCAGCAGCTTGACAGGGGTGGCCACAGATACGCAGTATTTT
CASSLTGVATDTQYF
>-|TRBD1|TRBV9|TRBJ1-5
TGTGCCAGCAGCGCAGATCCGGGACAGGGCCTTAATCAGCCCCAGCATTTT
CASSADPGQGLNQPQHF
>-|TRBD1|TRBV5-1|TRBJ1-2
TGCGCCAGCAGCGCATCAACAGGGGGCTATGGCTACACCTTC
CASSASTGGYGYTF
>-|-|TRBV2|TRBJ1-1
TGTGCCAGCAGTGGACAGGCGCCCACTGAAGCTTTCTTT
CASSGQAPTEAFF
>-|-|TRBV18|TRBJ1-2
TGTGCCAGCTCACCCCCCGGAGCGGATAATGGCTACACCTTC
CASSPPGADNGYTF
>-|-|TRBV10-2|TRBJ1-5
TGCGCCAGCAGTGTAGGTCAGGGAACCAATCAGCCCCAGCATTTT
CASSVGQGTNQPQHF
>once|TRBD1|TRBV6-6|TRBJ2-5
TGTGCCAGCAGTTACTCAAGGGGGCCGGGGGAGACCCAGTACTTC
CASSYSRGPGETQYF
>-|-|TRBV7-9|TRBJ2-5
TGTGCCAGCAGCTGGTATGAGAAGACCCAGTACTTC
CASSWYEKTQYF
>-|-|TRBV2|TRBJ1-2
TGTGCCAGCAGCCCCGTTGGGGCAAACTATGGCTACACCTTC
CASSPVGANYGYTF